The 10 T cell receptor beta chains below all came from one sample that was sequenced in a study of T cells after yellow fever vaccination. TCRdb used MiXCR to reprocess the 5' RACE reads, holding one entry per CDR3 protein. The sample holds 150,000 or so distinct CDR3 sequences; 6% to 7.5% are singletons and the top ten take 2.5% to 3%. This sample comprised CD4+ T cells sorted from PBMCs, obtained around 5 days after the first yellow fever vaccination. The source of these receptors is a man in his late teens or twenties who received the YFV17D yellow fever vaccine.

The chain combines TRBV20-1 with TRBJ2-3, with D possibly being TRBD1 or TRBD2 (5 bases each). This CDR3 has 15 residues. Per the germline V gene, CDR1 is DFQATT and CDR2 is SNEGSKA (reference sequence). V lost 5 bases and J lost 1, with 16 bases in between. The CDR3 protein is CSAPDWDPGTDTQYF. The CDR3 DNA is TGCAGTGCTCCCGACTGGGACCCGGGCACAGATACGCAGTATTTT.

This clonotype was found a few times. This rearrangement joins TRBV9 to TRBJ2-1, with D unclear. Germline V gene data show CDR1 as SGDLS and CDR2 as YYNGEE. This CDR3 contains 17 residues. V gave up 3 bases and J gave up 3 bases, with 19 bases separating them. CDR3 nucleotide sequence: TGTGCCAGCAGCGCCCACCGAGCAGGTCACGACTACAATGAGCAGTTCTTC. Encoded protein: CASSAHRAGHDYNEQFF.

The chain couples TRBV10-3 to TRBJ2-5; possible D gene TRBD2, 6 bases. The CDR3 covers 14 residues. V was pared by 4 bases and J by 7 bases, with 16 bases between. CDR1 is ENHRY, CDR2 SYGVKD, per germline. The CDR3 loop is CAISGGLRTRTQYF. CDR3 sequence (DNA): TGTGCCATCAGTGGGGGACTCCGAACCCGGACCCAGTACTTC.

The CDR3 here is CASSLSADIGHTGELFF. The CDR3 coding sequence is TGTGCCAGCAGCTTATCCGCGGACATAGGCCACACCGGGGAGCTGTTTTTT. This chain connects TRBV11-2 to TRBJ2-2; perhaps TRBD1 as D (5 bases). The V end was cut by 2 bases, the J end by 3 bases, with 16 bases between. CDR1 is SGHAT, CDR2 FQNNGV, per germline. The CDR3 length is 17 residues.

The chain has TRBV12-3 or TRBV12-4 and TRBJ1-1; D unclear. The CDR3 consists of 12 residues. The V and J ends lost 3 bases and 11 bases respectively, with 13 bases between them. The CDR3 is CASSFGRVRAFF. CDR3 coding DNA: TGTGCCAGCAGTTTTGGGAGGGTGAGGGCTTTCTTT.

In this sample, this clonotype turned up many times. This sequence joins TRBV11-2 and TRBJ2-7; 13 bases are a match to TRBD2. The V segment lost 4 bases and the J segment 0 bases; nucleotides outside the gene matches: 9. The CDR3 is made up of 18 amino acids. Looked up from germline, CDR1 is SGHAT and CDR2 is FQNNGV. This CDR3 is CASSSPGLAGTNSYEQYF. The CDR3 bases are TGTGCCAGCAGCTCGCCGGGACTAGCGGGGACGAACTCCTACGAGCAGTACTTC.

There are a few counts of this clonotype. V and J are TRBV20-1 and TRBJ1-1, with a weak D call TRBD1 (5 bases). Germline V lookup: CDR1 DFQATT, CDR2 SNEGSKA (reference sequence). The CDR3 has 15 amino acids. V was clipped by 0 bases and J by 5 bases, with 16 bases between them. The CDR3 sequence is CSARDPHRTGTEAFF. CDR3 bases: TGCAGTGCTAGAGATCCCCACAGGACCGGGACTGAAGCTTTCTTT.

This clonotype was found many times. V usage is TRBV21-1 and J usage is TRBJ1-5; the table's D call TRBD1 went unverified against the DNA. TRBV21-1 represents a pseudogene. CDR3 length: 16 amino acids. The CDR3 is CASSRVTDREDQPQHF. As DNA, the CDR3 is TGTGCCAGCAGCAGGGTGACGGACAGGGAGGATCAGCCCCAGCATTTT.

The V gene is TRBV4-2, the J gene TRBJ2-5; 7 bases map to TRBD2. Germline CDR1 LGHNA, CDR2 YNFKEQ. This CDR3 has 15 amino acids. Losses at the gene ends were 1 base for V and 0 bases for J; bases not matched to a gene: 2. The CDR3 DNA reads TGTGCCAGCAGCCAAGGGGGGGGTCACCAAGAGACCCAGTACTTC. Translated, it gives CASSQGGGHQETQYF.

This clonotype was detected a few times. The chain carries TRBV4-2 and TRBJ2-7; D remains unclear. Germline V CDR1 and CDR2: LGHNA, YNFKEQ. This CDR3 has 14 residues. Trimming shortened V by 0 bases and J by 6 bases, and 12 bases separated the two germline ends. The CDR3 nucleotides are TGTGCCAGCAGCCAAGATGTGGAAACGGGCGAGCAGTACTTC. This translates into CASSQDVETGEQYF.